This TCR beta chain was profiled in a study of T cell responses to AZD1222 COVID-19 vaccine. General study results and limits: Unmutated variant regions are reportedly targeted by nearly half of spike-specific TCRs. Samples come after the peak T cell response, not at day 14. Only 6 or 7 people who got AZD1222 tested seropositive at baseline.

The CDR3 sequence is 12 residues long. The germline V and J ends were trimmed by 6 bases and 8 bases, with 12 bases remaining between them. Of note for this clone: The target antigen is unknown.

TCRdb keeps only in-frame clones here, not all; method: immunoSEQ multiplex PCR. The repertoire includes about 140,000 clones, more than 85% of them detected once, and approximately 3% sits in the top ten. V and J are TRBV12-3 or TRBV12-4 and TRBJ2-3; D possibly corresponds to TRBD1 (6 bases). The receptor comes from an adult in good health. Sequencing used peripheral blood, obtained on day 0 of AZD1222 vaccination. As DNA, the CDR3 is TGTGCCAGCAGGGGGGCTAGGGGTACGCAGTATTTT. Its protein product is CASRGARGTQYF.